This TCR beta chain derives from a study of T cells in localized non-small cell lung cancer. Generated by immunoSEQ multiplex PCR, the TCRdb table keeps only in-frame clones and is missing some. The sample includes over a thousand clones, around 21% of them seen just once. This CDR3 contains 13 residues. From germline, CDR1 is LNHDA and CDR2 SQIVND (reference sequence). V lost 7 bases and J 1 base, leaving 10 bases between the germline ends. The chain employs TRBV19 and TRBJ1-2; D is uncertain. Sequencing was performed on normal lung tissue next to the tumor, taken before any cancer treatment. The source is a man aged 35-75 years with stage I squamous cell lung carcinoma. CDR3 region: CASKSGDNYGYTF. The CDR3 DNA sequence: TGTGCCAGTAAGAGTGGGGATAACTATGGCTACACCTTC.